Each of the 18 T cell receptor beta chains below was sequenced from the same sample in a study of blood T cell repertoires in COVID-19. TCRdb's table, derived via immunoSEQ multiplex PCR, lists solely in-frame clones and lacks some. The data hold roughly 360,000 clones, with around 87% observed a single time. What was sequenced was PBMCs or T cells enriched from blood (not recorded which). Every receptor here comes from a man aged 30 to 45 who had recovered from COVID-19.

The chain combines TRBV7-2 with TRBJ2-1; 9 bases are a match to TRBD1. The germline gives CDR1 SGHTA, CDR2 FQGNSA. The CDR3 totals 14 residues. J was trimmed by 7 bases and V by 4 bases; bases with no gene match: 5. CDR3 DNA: TGTGCCAGCAGCTGGAACAGGGGGCGTAATGAGCAGTTCTTC. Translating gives CASSWNRGRNEQFF.

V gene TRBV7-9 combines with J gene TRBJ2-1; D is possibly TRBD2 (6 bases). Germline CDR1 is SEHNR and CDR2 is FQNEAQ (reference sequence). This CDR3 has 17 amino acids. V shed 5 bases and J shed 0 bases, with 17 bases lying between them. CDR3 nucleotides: TGTGCCAGCAGCCCGAGCTCCGGGACTCCCTCCTACAATGAGCAGTTCTTC. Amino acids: CASSPSSGTPSYNEQFF.

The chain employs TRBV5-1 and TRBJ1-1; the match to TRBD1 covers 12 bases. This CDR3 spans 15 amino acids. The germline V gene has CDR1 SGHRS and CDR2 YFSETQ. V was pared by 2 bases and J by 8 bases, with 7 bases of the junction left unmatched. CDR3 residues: CASSFTPGQGAEAFF. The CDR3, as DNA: TGCGCCAGCAGCTTCACCCCGGGACAGGGGGCCGAAGCTTTCTTT.

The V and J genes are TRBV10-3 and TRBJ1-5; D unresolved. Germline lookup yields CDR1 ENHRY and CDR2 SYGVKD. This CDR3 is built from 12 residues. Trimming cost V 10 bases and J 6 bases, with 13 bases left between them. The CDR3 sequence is CATNKGGQPQHF. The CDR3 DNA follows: TGTGCCACCAACAAGGGAGGTCAGCCCCAGCATTTT.

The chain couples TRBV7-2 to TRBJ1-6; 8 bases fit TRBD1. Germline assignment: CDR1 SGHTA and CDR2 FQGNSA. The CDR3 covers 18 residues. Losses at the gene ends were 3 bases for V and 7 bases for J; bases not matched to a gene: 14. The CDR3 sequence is CASSFGTGGFGTNSPLHF. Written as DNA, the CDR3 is TGTGCCAGCAGCTTTGGGACAGGTGGCTTTGGGACGAATTCACCCCTCCACTTT.

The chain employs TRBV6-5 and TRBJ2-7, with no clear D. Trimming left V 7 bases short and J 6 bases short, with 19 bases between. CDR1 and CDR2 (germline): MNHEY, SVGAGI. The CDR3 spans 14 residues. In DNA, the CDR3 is TGTGCCAGCACCCCGCCGGGTACCCTAGGCGAGCAGTACTTC. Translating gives CASTPPGTLGEQYF.

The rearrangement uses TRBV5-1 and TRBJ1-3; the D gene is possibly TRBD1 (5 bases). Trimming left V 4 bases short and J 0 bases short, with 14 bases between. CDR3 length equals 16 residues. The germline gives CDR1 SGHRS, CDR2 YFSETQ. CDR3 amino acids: CASSPRGSYSGNTIYF. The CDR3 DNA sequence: TGCGCCAGCAGCCCTCGGGGGTCTTACTCTGGAAACACCATATATTTT.

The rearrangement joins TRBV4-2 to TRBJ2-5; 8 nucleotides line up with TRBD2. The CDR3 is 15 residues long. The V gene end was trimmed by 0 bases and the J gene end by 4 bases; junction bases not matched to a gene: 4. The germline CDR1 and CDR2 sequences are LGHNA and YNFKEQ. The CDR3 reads CASSQDRGGVETQYF. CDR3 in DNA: TGTGCCAGCAGCCAAGACCGGGGGGGAGTAGAGACCCAGTACTTC.

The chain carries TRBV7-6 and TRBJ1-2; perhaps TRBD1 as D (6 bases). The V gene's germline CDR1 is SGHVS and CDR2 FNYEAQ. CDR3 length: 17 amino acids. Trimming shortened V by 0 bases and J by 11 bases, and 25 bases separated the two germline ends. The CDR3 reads CASSLAEYGQRRIAYTF. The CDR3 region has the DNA TGTGCCAGCAGCTTAGCGGAATACGGACAGCGGAGGATCGCATACACCTTC.

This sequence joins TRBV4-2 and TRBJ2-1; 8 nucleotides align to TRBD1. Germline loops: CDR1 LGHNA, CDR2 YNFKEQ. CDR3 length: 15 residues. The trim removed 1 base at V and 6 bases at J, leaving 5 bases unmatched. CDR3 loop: CASSQGSGGFNEQFF. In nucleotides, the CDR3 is TGTGCCAGCAGCCAAGGGTCAGGGGGCTTCAATGAGCAGTTCTTC.

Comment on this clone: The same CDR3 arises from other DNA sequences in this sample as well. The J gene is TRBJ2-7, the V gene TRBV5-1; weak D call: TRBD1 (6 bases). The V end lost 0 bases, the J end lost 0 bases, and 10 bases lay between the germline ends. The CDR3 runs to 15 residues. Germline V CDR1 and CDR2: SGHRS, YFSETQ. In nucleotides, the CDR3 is TGCGCCAGCAGCTTGGGGCAGGGGACCTCCTACGAGCAGTACTTC. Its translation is CASSLGQGTSYEQYF.

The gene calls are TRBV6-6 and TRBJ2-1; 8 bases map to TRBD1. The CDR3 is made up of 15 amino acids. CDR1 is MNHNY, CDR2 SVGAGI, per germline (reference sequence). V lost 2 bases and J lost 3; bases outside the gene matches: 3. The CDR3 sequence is CASSYGQGGYNEQFF. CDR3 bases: TGTGCCAGCAGTTACGGACAGGGAGGCTACAATGAGCAGTTCTTC.

This CDR3 is CASSPISRDRNGYTF. The CDR3 nucleotides read TGTGCCAGCAGCCCGATTTCCCGGGACAGGAATGGCTACACCTTC. This chain uses TRBV11-2 with TRBJ1-2; 8 positions match TRBD1. The junction had 11 bases not matched to a gene; V was cut back by 5 bases and J by 6 bases. The CDR3 spans 15 residues. Germline V gives CDR1 SGHAT, CDR2 FQNNGV.

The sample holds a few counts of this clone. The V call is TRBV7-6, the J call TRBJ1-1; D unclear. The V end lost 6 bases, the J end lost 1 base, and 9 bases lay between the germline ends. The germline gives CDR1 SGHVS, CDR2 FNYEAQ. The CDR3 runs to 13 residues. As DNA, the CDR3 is TGTGCCAGCAGTTCAACTGAGAACACTGAAGCTTTCTTT. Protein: CASSSTENTEAFF. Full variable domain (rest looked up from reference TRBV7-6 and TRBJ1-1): GAGVSQSPRYKVTKRGQDVALRCDPISGHVSLYWYRQALGQGPEFLTYFNYEAQQDKSGLPNDRFSAERPEGSISTLTIQRTEQRDSAMYRCASSSTENTEAFFGQGTRLTVV.

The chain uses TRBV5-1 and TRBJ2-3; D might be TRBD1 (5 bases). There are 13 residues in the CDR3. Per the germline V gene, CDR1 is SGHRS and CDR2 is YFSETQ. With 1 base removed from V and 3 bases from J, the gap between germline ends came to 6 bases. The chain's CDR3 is CASSLKGTDTQYF. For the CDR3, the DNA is TGCGCCAGCAGCTTGAAGGGGACAGATACGCAGTATTTT.

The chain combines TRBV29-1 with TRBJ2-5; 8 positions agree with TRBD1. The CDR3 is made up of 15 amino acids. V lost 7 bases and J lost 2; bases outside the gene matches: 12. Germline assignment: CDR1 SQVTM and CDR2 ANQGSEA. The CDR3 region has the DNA TGCAGCGCTTTTGGGCCGACAGGGGCACAAGAGACCCAGTACTTC. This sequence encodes CSAFGPTGAQETQYF.

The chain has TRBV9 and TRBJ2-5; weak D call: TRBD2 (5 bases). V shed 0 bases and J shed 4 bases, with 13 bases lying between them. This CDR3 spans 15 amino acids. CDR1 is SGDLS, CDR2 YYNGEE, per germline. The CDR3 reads CASSVDKGGGETQYF. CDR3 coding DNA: TGTGCCAGCAGCGTAGATAAGGGCGGAGGAGAGACCCAGTACTTC.

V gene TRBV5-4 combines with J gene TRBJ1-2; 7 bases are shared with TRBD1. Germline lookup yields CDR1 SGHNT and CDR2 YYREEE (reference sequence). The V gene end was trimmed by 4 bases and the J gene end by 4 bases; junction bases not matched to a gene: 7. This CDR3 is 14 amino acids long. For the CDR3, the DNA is TGTGCCAGCAGCCTATACAGGGGCATCTATGGCTACACCTTC. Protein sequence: CASSLYRGIYGYTF.